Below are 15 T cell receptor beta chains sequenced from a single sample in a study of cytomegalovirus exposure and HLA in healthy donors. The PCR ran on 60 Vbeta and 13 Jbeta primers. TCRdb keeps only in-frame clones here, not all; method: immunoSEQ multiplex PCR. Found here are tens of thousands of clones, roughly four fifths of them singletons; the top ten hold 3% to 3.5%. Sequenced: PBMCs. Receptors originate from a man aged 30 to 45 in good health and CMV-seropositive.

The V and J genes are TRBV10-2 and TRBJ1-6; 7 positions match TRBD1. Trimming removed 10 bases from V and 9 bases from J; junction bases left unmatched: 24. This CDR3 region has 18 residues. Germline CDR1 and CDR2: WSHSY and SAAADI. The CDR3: CATGIAKQGSSSRSPLHF. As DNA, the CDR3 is TGCGCCACAGGTATAGCGAAACAGGGGTCGAGTAGTCGTTCACCCCTCCACTTT.

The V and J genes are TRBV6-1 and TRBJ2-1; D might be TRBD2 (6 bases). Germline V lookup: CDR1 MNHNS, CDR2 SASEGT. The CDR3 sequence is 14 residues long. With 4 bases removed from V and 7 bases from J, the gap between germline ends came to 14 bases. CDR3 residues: CASSGRGIGNEQFF. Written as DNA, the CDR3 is TGTGCCAGCAGTGGTCGGGGGATTGGGAATGAGCAGTTCTTC.

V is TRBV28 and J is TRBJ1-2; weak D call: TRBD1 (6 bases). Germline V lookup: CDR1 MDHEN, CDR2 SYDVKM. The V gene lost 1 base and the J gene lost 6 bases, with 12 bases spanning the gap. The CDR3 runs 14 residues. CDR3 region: CASSLYRVGNGYTF. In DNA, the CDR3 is TGTGCCAGCAGTTTATACAGGGTAGGGAATGGCTACACCTTC.

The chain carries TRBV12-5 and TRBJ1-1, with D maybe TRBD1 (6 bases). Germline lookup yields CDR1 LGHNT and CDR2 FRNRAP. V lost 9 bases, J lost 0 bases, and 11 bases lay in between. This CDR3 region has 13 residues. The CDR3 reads CASRTALNTEAFF. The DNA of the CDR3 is TGTGCTAGCAGGACAGCCCTGAACACTGAAGCTTTCTTT.

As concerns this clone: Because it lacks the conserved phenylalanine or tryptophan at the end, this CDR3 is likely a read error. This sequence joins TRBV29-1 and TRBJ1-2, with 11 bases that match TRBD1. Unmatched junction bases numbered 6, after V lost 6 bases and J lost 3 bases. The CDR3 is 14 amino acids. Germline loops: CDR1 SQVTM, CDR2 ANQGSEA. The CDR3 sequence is CSVDRTGGYYGYTL. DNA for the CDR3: TGCAGCGTCGACAGGACAGGGGGCTACTATGGCTACACCCTC.

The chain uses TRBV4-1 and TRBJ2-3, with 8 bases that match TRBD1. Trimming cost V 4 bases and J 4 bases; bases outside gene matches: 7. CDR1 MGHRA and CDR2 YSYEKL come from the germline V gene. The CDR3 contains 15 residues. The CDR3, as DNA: TGCGCCAGCAGCCTATGGACAGGGCGAGCAGATACGCAGTATTTT. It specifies CASSLWTGRADTQYF.

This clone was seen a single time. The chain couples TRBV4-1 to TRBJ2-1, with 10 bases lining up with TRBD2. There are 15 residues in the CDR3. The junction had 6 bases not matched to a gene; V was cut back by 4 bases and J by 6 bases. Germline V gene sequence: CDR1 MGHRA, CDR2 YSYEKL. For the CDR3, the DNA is TGCGCCAGCAGCCCCCCCGGACTAGCGGTCAATGAGCAGTTCTTC. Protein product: CASSPPGLAVNEQFF.

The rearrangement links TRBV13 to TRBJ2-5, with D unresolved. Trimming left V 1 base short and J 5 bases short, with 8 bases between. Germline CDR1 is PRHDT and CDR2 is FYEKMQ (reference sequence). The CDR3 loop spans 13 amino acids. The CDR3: CASSLDSLETQYF. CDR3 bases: TGTGCCAGCAGCTTAGATTCCTTGGAGACCCAGTACTTC.

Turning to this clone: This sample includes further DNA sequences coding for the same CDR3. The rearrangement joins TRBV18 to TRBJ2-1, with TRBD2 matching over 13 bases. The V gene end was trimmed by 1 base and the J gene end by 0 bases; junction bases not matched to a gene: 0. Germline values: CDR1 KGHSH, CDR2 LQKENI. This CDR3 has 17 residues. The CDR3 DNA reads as TGTGCCAGCTCACCACGGACTAGCGGGAGCTCCTACAATGAGCAGTTCTTC. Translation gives CASSPRTSGSSYNEQFF.

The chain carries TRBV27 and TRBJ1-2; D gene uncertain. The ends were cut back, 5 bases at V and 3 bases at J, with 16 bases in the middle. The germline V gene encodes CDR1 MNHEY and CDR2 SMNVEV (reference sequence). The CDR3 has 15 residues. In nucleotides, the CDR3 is TGTGCCAGCAGTCCGCACGCCCTGCGGGACTATGGCTACACCTTC. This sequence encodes CASSPHALRDYGYTF.

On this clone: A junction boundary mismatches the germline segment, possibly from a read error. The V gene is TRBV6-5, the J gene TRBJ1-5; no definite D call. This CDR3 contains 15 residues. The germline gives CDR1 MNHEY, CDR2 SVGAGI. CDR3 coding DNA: TGTGCCAGCAGTTACTCGAGCGGGGTGGATCAGCCCCAGAATTTT. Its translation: CASSYSSGVDQPQNF.

CDR3 in DNA: TGTGCCAGCAGTTCCGGACAGCACGGCTACACCTTC. This translates into CASSSGQHGYTF. The chain uses TRBV27 and TRBJ1-2; the D gene is possibly TRBD1 (6 bases). The CDR3 has 12 amino acids. Germline assignment: CDR1 MNHEY and CDR2 SMNVEV (reference sequence). V was clipped by 4 bases and J by 8 bases, with 11 bases between them.

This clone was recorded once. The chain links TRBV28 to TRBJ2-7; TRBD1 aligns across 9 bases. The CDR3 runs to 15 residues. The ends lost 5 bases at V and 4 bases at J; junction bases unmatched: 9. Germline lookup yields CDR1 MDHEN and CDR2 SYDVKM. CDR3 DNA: TGTGCCAGCAGTCTTAACAGGGGGCGGGGTTACGAGCAGTACTTC. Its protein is CASSLNRGRGYEQYF.

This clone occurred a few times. CDR3: CASSLLNTGELFF. The CDR3, as DNA: TGTGCCAGCAGTTTACTCAACACCGGGGAGCTGTTTTTT. The V gene is TRBV28, the J gene TRBJ2-2; D not resolved. Trimming pared 2 bases from V and 2 bases from J, leaving 3 bases between. CDR3 size: 13 residues. CDR1 is MDHEN and CDR2 is SYDVKM in the germline V gene.

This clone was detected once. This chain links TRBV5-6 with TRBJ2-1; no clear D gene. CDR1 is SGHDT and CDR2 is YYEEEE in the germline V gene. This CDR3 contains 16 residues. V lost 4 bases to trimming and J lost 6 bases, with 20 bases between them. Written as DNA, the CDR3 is TGTGCCAGCAGCCCCATCGACTCCAACGCCCTCAATGAGCAGTTCTTC. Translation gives CASSPIDSNALNEQFF.